The 28 T cell receptor beta chains given below trace back to one sample, sequenced in a study of shared clonotypes between healthy human individuals. This table comes from immunoSEQ multiplex PCR, and its TCRdb copy is limited to in-frame clones, with some not included. The sample carries a few million clones, about nine tenths recorded once. Sequencing was done on a sample of naive CD4+ T cells from PBMCs. Subset noted: CD45RA+ positively selected. These receptors were collected from a man between 18 and 29 years old in good health. Some clones in this sample may be carry-over from other donors' samples.

This chain joins TRBV11-2 and TRBJ1-1; 11 positions match TRBD1. The germline gives CDR1 SGHAT, CDR2 FQNNGV. The CDR3 spans 15 residues. Trimming at V came to 5 bases and at J to 4 bases, leaving 6 bases not matched to a gene. In nucleotides, the CDR3 is TGTGCCAGCAGCCGAGCCGGGACAGGGGGCACTGAAGCTTTCTTT. Translation: CASSRAGTGGTEAFF.

V is TRBV25-1 and J is TRBJ2-7, with a weak D call TRBD2 (7 bases). The V end was cut by 3 bases, the J end by 3 bases, with 15 bases between. Germline V gene lookup returns CDR1 MGHDK and CDR2 SYGVNS. The CDR3 spans 15 residues. CDR3 nucleotides: TGTGCCAGCAGTGACCCCGGGGGCGGGGGCTACGAGCAGTACTTC. Translated, it gives CASSDPGGGGYEQYF.

The sample holds one count of this clone. J is TRBJ1-6 and V is TRBV4-1; TRBD1 agrees at 7 bases. The J segment lost 8 bases and the V segment lost 4 bases, leaving 11 bases of the junction unmatched. In germline, CDR1 is MGHRA, CDR2 YSYEKL. The CDR3 extends over 16 amino acids. As DNA, the CDR3 is TGCGCCAGCAGCCCTTCTTCAACAGGGGAGGATTCACCCCTCCACTTT. This gives the protein CASSPSSTGEDSPLHF.

The chain is built from TRBV6-6 and TRBJ2-7; TRBD1 matches 10 bases. Germline CDR1 MNHNY, CDR2 SVGAGI (reference sequence). The length of the CDR3 is 14 residues. Trimming cost V 6 bases and J 3 bases; bases outside gene matches: 5. The CDR3 DNA reads as TGTGCCAGCAGAGGCCGGGACAGGGGCTACGAGCAGTACTTC. Protein: CASRGRDRGYEQYF.

The rearrangement links TRBV5-6 to TRBJ1-2; D is ambiguous. The CDR3 sequence is 15 residues long. V was cut by 3 bases and J by 0 bases, with 12 bases left in between. Germline CDR1 is SGHDT and CDR2 is YYEEEE. CDR3 in amino acids: CASSSPPASNYGYTF. CDR3 nucleotide sequence: TGTGCCAGCAGCTCTCCTCCAGCCTCTAACTATGGCTACACCTTC. Drawing the rest from reference TRBV5-6 and TRBJ1-2, the complete variable domain is DAGVTQSPTHLIKTRGQQVTLRCSPKSGHDTVSWYQQALGQGPQFIFQYYEEEERQRGNFPDRFSGHQFPNYSSELNVNALLLGDSALYLCASSSPPASNYGYTFGSGTRLTVV.

The gene calls are TRBV10-3 and TRBJ1-5; D remains unclear. V gave up 10 bases and J gave up 5 bases, with 18 bases separating them. Per the germline V gene, CDR1 is ENHRY and CDR2 is SYGVKD. This CDR3 has 14 amino acids. CDR3 protein: CATGGGPGDQPQHF. CDR3 sequence (DNA): TGTGCCACCGGTGGAGGCCCCGGGGATCAGCCCCAGCATTTT.

This clone was seen once. The gene calls are TRBV4-1 and TRBJ1-5, with D maybe TRBD1 (5 bases). V was shortened by 4 bases and J by 0 bases, with 10 bases between the two germline ends. This CDR3 spans 15 amino acids. Germline V CDR1 and CDR2: MGHRA, YSYEKL. This CDR3 reads CASSPDSSSNQPQHF. CDR3 in DNA: TGCGCCAGCAGCCCAGACAGTAGTAGCAATCAGCCCCAGCATTTT.

The chain links TRBV27 to TRBJ2-7, with D maybe TRBD2 (6 bases). This CDR3 has 15 residues. V lost 0 bases to trimming and J lost 1 base, with 10 bases between them. Germline V CDR1 and CDR2: MNHEY, SMNVEV (reference sequence). CDR3 region: CASSLSAGRSYEQYF. CDR3 nucleotides: TGTGCCAGCAGTTTATCTGCGGGAAGGTCCTACGAGCAGTACTTC.

This chain connects TRBV2 to TRBJ2-2, with D perhaps being TRBD1 or TRBD2 (6 bases each). With 8 bases removed from V and 6 bases from J, the gap between germline ends came to 13 bases. This CDR3 contains 13 residues. Germline V gives CDR1 SNHLY, CDR2 FYNNEI. The CDR3 DNA follows: TGTGCCAGCGGAAGGGGGGACGCCGGGGAGCTGTTTTTT. Encoded protein: CASGRGDAGELFF.

The chain joins TRBV30 to TRBJ2-6; D is unresolved. Trimming took 2 bases from V and 4 from J, leaving 9 bases between them. CDR3 size: 14 residues. CDR1 GTSNPN and CDR2 SVGIG come from the germline V gene (reference sequence). The CDR3 DNA reads as TGTGCCTGGAGTCGAAAAGCCGGGGCCAACGTCCTGACTTTC. This sequence encodes CAWSRKAGANVLTF.

The chain recombines TRBV29-1 with TRBJ2-5; no firm D call. The germline gives CDR1 SQVTM, CDR2 ANQGSEA. V lost 4 bases and J lost 5, with 11 bases in between. This CDR3 spans 12 amino acids. The chain's CDR3 is CSVVGVEETQYF. In DNA form, the CDR3 reads TGCAGCGTTGTAGGTGTTGAGGAGACCCAGTACTTC.

The chain joins TRBV9 to TRBJ2-7; a possible D gene is TRBD2 (5 bases). V shed 0 bases and J shed 4 bases, with 17 bases lying between them. CDR1 and CDR2 from the germline V gene are SGDLS and YYNGEE. The CDR3 runs 16 residues. The CDR3 loop is CASSVGEGAVMYEQYF. CDR3 DNA: TGTGCCAGCAGCGTAGGAGAGGGAGCGGTGATGTACGAGCAGTACTTC.

This chain connects TRBV19 to TRBJ1-1; unclear D gene. The CDR3 spans 14 residues. Per the germline V gene, CDR1 is LNHDA and CDR2 is SQIVND (reference sequence). V lost 5 bases, J lost 0 bases, and 10 bases lay in between. CDR3 sequence (DNA): TGTGCCAGTAGTCGGGGTATAGTGAACACTGAAGCTTTCTTT. It translates to CASSRGIVNTEAFF.

Of note for this clone: Other DNA sequences of this sample code for an identical CDR3. V gene TRBV28 combines with J gene TRBJ2-7; D remains unclear. Trimming shortened V by 2 bases and J by 4 bases, and 3 bases separated the two germline ends. The CDR3 runs 11 residues. Germline V lookup: CDR1 MDHEN, CDR2 SYDVKM. CDR3 DNA sequence: TGTGCCAGCAGTTTACAGTACGAGCAGTACTTC. This codes for CASSLQYEQYF.

On this clone: Other DNA sequences in the sample encode the same CDR3. V usage is TRBV18 and J usage is TRBJ2-7; 7 nucleotides align to TRBD2. Germline V CDR1 and CDR2: KGHSH, LQKENI. The CDR3 is made up of 14 amino acids. V shed 2 bases, J shed 4 bases, and the junction held 5 bases outside the gene matches. The CDR3 is CASSPGTTSYEQYF. For the CDR3, the DNA is TGTGCCAGCTCACCAGGGACTACCTCATACGAGCAGTACTTC.

J is TRBJ2-7 and V is TRBV5-6, with D possibly being TRBD2 (6 bases). The V gene's germline CDR1 is SGHDT and CDR2 YYEEEE. CDR3 length equals 16 residues. V dropped 0 bases and J dropped 1 base, with 14 bases sitting between them. CDR3 nucleotide sequence: TGTGCCAGCAGCTTGGATCGGGGAGGCAGATCCTACGAGCAGTACTTC. Protein: CASSLDRGGRSYEQYF. The entire variable domain, with the rest obtained from reference TRBV5-6 and TRBJ2-7, is as follows: DAGVTQSPTHLIKTRGQQVTLRCSPKSGHDTVSWYQQALGQGPQFIFQYYEEEERQRGNFPDRFSGHQFPNYSSELNVNALLLGDSALYLCASSLDRGGRSYEQYFGPGTRLTVT.

This clone was recorded once. The chain combines TRBV5-8 with TRBJ1-5; 12 nucleotides align to TRBD1. The V gene end was trimmed by 1 base and the J gene end by 6 bases; junction bases not matched to a gene: 8. Germline V gene sequence: CDR1 SGHTS, CDR2 YDEGEE. This CDR3 comprises 17 residues. The CDR3 coding sequence is TGTGCCAGCAGCTTGATGGTGGGGACAGGGGGCTTTCAGCCCCAGCATTTT. Protein: CASSLMVGTGGFQPQHF.

The chain recombines TRBV5-1 with TRBJ1-4, with TRBD1 as a possible D gene (5 bases). The CDR3 length is 16 residues. The germline V gene encodes CDR1 SGHRS and CDR2 YFSETQ. The ends were cut back, 0 bases at V and 7 bases at J, with 16 bases in the middle. In DNA, the CDR3 is TGCGCCAGCAGCTTGGGGGCGAAGGACACCGGTGAAAAACTGTTTTTT. This encodes CASSLGAKDTGEKLFF.

This chain joins TRBV11-2 and TRBJ1-3; D call uncertain. The ends were cut back, 2 bases at V and 0 bases at J, with 17 bases in the middle. CDR3 size: 18 residues. Looked up from germline, CDR1 is SGHAT and CDR2 is FQNNGV. CDR3 protein: CASSLLRPRFFSGNTIYF. The CDR3 nucleotides read TGTGCCAGCAGCTTACTAAGGCCACGATTTTTCTCTGGAAACACCATATATTTT.

This clone was seen just once. The chain uses TRBV18 and TRBJ1-1; D unclear. The CDR3 runs 12 residues. V shed 3 bases and J shed 4 bases, with 6 bases lying between them. From germline, CDR1 is KGHSH and CDR2 LQKENI. The DNA for the CDR3 is TGTGCCAGCTCACCGCTTATCACTGAAGCTTTCTTT. This codes for CASSPLITEAFF.

The chain is built from TRBV15 and TRBJ2-2, with D possibly being TRBD1 or TRBD2 (5 bases each). The germline V gene has CDR1 LNHNV and CDR2 YYDKDF (reference sequence). V dropped 0 bases and J dropped 6 bases, with 5 bases sitting between them. The CDR3 has 13 amino acids. The chain's CDR3 is CATSREGAGELFF. For the CDR3, the DNA is TGTGCCACCAGCAGAGAGGGGGCCGGGGAGCTGTTTTTT.

Notes on this clone: The sample carries other DNA sequences with the same CDR3. The genes are TRBV28 and TRBJ2-7; no firm D call. This CDR3 has 12 amino acids. CDR1 and CDR2 (germline): MDHEN, SYDVKM. The V end was cut by 3 bases, the J end by 4 bases, with 7 bases between. The chain's CDR3 is CASSFRAYEQYF. The CDR3 bases are TGTGCCAGCAGTTTTAGGGCGTACGAGCAGTACTTC.

This sequence joins TRBV10-1 and TRBJ1-6; perhaps TRBD1 as D (6 bases). Per the germline V gene, CDR1 is WNHNN and CDR2 is SYGVQD (reference sequence). With 5 bases removed from V and 10 bases from J, the gap between germline ends came to 18 bases. The CDR3 covers 15 residues. CDR3 bases: TGCGCCAGCAGTCCCGGGACGGAGAGGGGGTCACCCCTCCACTTT. Protein: CASSPGTERGSPLHF.

With respect to this clone: Other DNA sequences in this specimen translate into the identical CDR3. V is TRBV6-5 and J is TRBJ1-1; perhaps TRBD1 as D (5 bases). The CDR3 runs to 13 residues. V was pared by 2 bases and J by 1 base, with 5 bases between. Germline CDR1 and CDR2: MNHEY and SVGAGI. CDR3 coding DNA: TGTGCCAGCAGTTACCAGGGGAACACTGAAGCTTTCTTT. Translating gives CASSYQGNTEAFF.

V is TRBV5-1 and J is TRBJ2-1, with a possible D match to TRBD2 (6 bases). Looked up from germline, CDR1 is SGHRS and CDR2 is YFSETQ. V lost 0 bases, J lost 6 bases, and 16 bases lay in between. This CDR3 region has 16 residues. The CDR3 sequence: CASSLVGTPIPNEQFF. CDR3 bases: TGCGCCAGCAGCTTGGTGGGGACTCCGATCCCCAATGAGCAGTTCTTC.

This clone was observed a few times. The rearrangement uses TRBV7-2 and TRBJ1-2; D unresolved. V lost 0 bases, J lost 8 bases, and 10 bases lay in between. The CDR3 length is 13 residues. Per germline, CDR1 SGHTA and CDR2 FQGNSA. This CDR3 reads CASSLALSTGYTF. The CDR3 DNA follows: TGTGCCAGCAGCTTAGCGTTGTCAACGGGCTACACCTTC.

The chain joins TRBV4-2 to TRBJ1-1; no clear D gene. Germline assignment: CDR1 LGHNA and CDR2 YNFKEQ. V was shortened by 4 bases and J by 5 bases, with 14 bases between the two germline ends. The CDR3 is 14 residues long. CDR3 sequence (DNA): TGTGCCAGCAGCCGGTCCGGACTGGGGACTGAAGCTTTCTTT. The encoded protein is CASSRSGLGTEAFF.

This chain uses TRBV4-1 with TRBJ2-5; a weak D match, TRBD1 (5 bases). The CDR3 spans 13 residues. V lost 4 bases and J 5 bases, leaving 11 bases between the germline ends. From germline, CDR1 is MGHRA and CDR2 YSYEKL. The CDR3 loop reads CASSPTGTETQYF. DNA for the CDR3: TGCGCCAGCAGCCCAACAGGTACGGAGACCCAGTACTTC.